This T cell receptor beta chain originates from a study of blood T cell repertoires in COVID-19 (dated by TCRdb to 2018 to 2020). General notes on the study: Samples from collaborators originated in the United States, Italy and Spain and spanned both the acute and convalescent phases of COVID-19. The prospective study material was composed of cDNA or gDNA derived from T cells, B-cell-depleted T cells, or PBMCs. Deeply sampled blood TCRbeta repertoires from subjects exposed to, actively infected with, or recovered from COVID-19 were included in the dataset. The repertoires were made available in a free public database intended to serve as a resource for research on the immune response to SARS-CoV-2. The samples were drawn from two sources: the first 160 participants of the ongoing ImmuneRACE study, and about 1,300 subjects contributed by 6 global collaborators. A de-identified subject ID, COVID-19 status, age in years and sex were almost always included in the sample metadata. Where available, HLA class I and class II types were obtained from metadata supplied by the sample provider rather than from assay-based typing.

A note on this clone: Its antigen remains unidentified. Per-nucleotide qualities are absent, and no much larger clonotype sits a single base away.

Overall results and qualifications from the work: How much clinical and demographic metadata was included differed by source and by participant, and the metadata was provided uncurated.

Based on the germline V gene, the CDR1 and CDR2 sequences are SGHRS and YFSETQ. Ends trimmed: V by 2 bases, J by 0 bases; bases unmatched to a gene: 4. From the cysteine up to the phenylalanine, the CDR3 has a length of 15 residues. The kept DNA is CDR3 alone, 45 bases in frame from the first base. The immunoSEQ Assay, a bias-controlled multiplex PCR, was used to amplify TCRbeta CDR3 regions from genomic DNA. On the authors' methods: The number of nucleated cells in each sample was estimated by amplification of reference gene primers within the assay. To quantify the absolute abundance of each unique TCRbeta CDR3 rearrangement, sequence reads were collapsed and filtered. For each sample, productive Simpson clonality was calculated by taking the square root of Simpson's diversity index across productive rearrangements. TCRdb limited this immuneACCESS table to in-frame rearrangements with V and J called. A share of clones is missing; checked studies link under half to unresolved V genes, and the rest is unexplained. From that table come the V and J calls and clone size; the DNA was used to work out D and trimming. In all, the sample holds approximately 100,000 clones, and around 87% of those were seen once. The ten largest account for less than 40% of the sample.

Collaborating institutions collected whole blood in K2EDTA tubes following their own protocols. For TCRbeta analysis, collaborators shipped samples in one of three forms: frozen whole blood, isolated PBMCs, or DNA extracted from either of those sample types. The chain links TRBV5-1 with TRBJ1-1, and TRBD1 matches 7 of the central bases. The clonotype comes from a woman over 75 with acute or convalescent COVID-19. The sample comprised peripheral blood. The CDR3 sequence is CASSFSTGMNTEAFF. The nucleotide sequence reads TGCGCCAGCAGCTTTTCGACAGGGATGAACACTGAAGCTTTCTTT.